Each of the 26 T cell receptor beta chains below was sequenced from the same sample in a study of PD-1 blockade in mismatch repair-deficient tumors. The repertoire was sequenced with immunoSEQ multiplex PCR; TCRdb's copy has only in-frame clones and lacks some. The sample holds about 18,000 clones, around 82% seen once. Here the sequenced sample was PBMCs, taken less than 25 weeks after starting pembrolizumab. The source is an adult with mismatch repair-deficient cancer.

The chain is built from TRBV9 and TRBJ1-1; 9 bases line up with TRBD1. The CDR3 has 15 amino acids. Germline assignment: CDR1 SGDLS and CDR2 YYNGEE. V trimming: 3 bases; J trimming: 4 bases; junction bases outside the gene matches: 7. CDR3 coding DNA: TGTGCCAGCAGCGCGGGGGACAGGGTGCGCACTGAAGCTTTCTTT. Residues: CASSAGDRVRTEAFF.

The rearrangement joins TRBV9 to TRBJ2-5; the match to TRBD2 covers 12 bases. J was trimmed by 4 bases and V by 0 bases; bases with no gene match: 1. CDR1 is SGDLS, CDR2 YYNGEE, per germline. The CDR3 runs 15 residues. The CDR3 region is CASSVGLAGAETQYF. The CDR3 DNA follows: TGTGCCAGCAGCGTAGGACTAGCGGGAGCAGAGACCCAGTACTTC.

This sequence joins TRBV11-2 and TRBJ2-2, with TRBD2 matching over 8 bases. V shed 6 bases and J 1 base; nucleotides not matched to a gene: 1. Germline V CDR1 and CDR2: SGHAT, FQNNGV. This CDR3 comprises 14 residues. CDR3 protein: CASRGLVNTGELFF. DNA of the CDR3: TGTGCCAGCAGGGGACTAGTGAACACCGGGGAGCTGTTTTTT. Filled out from reference TRBV11-2 and TRBJ2-2, the complete variable domain reads EAGVAQSPRYKIIEKRQSVAFWCNPISGHATLYWYQQILGQGPKLLIQFQNNGVVDDSQLPKDRFSAERLKGVDSTLKIQPAKLEDSAVYLCASRGLVNTGELFFGEGSRLTVL.

The chain recombines TRBV5-4 with TRBJ2-2; a possible D gene is TRBD1 (5 bases). The V and J ends lost 4 bases and 4 bases respectively, with 14 bases between them. The CDR3 length is 15 residues. Germline CDR1 and CDR2: SGHNT and YYREEE (reference sequence). In DNA form, the CDR3 reads TGTGCCAGCAGCCTGGGGCCCCTGGCCACCGGGGAGCTGTTTTTT. Encoded protein: CASSLGPLATGELFF.

The chain combines TRBV10-2 with TRBJ2-1; weak D call: TRBD1 (6 bases). Germline V gene lookup returns CDR1 WSHSY and CDR2 SAAADI. The CDR3 runs 13 residues. Trimming pared 2 bases from V and 9 bases from J, leaving 11 bases between. In DNA, the CDR3 is TGCGCCAGCAGTGAGACAGGGCGCATTGAGCAGTTCTTC. Protein product: CASSETGRIEQFF.

CDR3 sequence (DNA): TGTGCCAGTAGTGATGGTACTCTCGTAGAAGCTTTCTTT. Translation gives CASSDGTLVEAFF. The chain carries TRBV19 and TRBJ1-1; no firm D call. CDR1 and CDR2 from the germline V gene are LNHDA and SQIVND (reference sequence). Trimming left V 5 bases short and J 8 bases short, with 15 bases between. This CDR3 comprises 13 residues. Full variable domain (outside the CDR3, taken from reference TRBV19 and TRBJ1-1): DGGITQSPKYLFRKEGQNVTLSCEQNLNHDAMYWYRQDPGQGLRLIYYSQIVNDFQKGDIAEGYSVSREKKESFPLTVTSAQKNPTAFYLCASSDGTLVEAFFGQGTRLTVV.

This clone was detected once. J is TRBJ1-2 and V is TRBV10-2; D uncertain. The CDR3 runs to 11 residues. V was cut by 4 bases and J by 6 bases, with 6 bases left in between. Germline values: CDR1 WSHSY, CDR2 SAAADI. This CDR3 reads CASSGADGYTF. CDR3 DNA: TGCGCCAGCAGTGGGGCAGATGGCTACACCTTC.

The gene calls are TRBV5-1 and TRBJ1-4, with 7 positions matching TRBD1. From germline, CDR1 is SGHRS and CDR2 YFSETQ. The J segment lost 7 bases and the V segment lost 2 bases, leaving 8 bases of the junction unmatched. CDR3 size: 15 residues. The CDR3 reads CASSFEGGWGEKLFF. In DNA, the CDR3 is TGCGCCAGCAGCTTTGAAGGGGGCTGGGGTGAAAAACTGTTTTTT. The entire variable domain, with the rest obtained from reference TRBV5-1 and TRBJ1-4, is as follows: KAGVTQTPRYLIKTRGQQVTLSCSPISGHRSVSWYQQTPGQGLQFLFEYFSETQRNKGNFPGRFSGRQFSNSRSEMNVSTLELGDSALYLCASSFEGGWGEKLFFGSGTQLSVL.

This clone was observed a single time. V and J are TRBV27 and TRBJ2-5, with 11 bases identical to TRBD1. Germline V CDR1 and CDR2: MNHEY, SMNVEV (reference sequence). The CDR3 sequence is 13 residues long. V dropped 6 bases and J dropped 5; count of bases not matched to a gene: 2. CDR3 nucleotides: TGTGCCAGCAGGAGGGACAGGGGGGAGACCCAGTACTTC. It translates to CASRRDRGETQYF.

This clone has a handful of counts. This chain joins TRBV30 and TRBJ2-7, with 12 bases fitting TRBD2. Germline V gene lookup returns CDR1 GTSNPN and CDR2 SVGIG (reference sequence). Trimming cost V 3 bases and J 6 bases; bases outside gene matches: 6. The CDR3 is 14 residues long. CDR3 in DNA: TGTGCCTGGAGCCCACCGGGACTAGCGGGCGAGCAGTACTTC. This codes for CAWSPPGLAGEQYF.

The J gene is TRBJ2-5, the V gene TRBV28, with a weak D call TRBD2 (6 bases). The end of the DNA fits TRBJ2-7 better, so the J call may be wrong. This CDR3 is built from 14 residues. Germline V lookup: CDR1 MDHEN, CDR2 SYDVKM. This CDR3 is CASSYPAGTYEQYF. Here the CDR3 DNA reads TGTGCCAGCAGTTATCCGGCGGGAACCTACGAGCAGTACTTC.

The V call is TRBV29-1, the J call TRBJ1-2, with TRBD1 matching over 9 bases. Germline V gene data show CDR1 as SQVTM and CDR2 as ANQGSEA. There are 14 residues in the CDR3. The V segment lost 4 bases and the J segment 2 bases; nucleotides outside the gene matches: 5. CDR3 DNA: TGCAGCGTTGTATCTGGGACAGGGAACTATGGCTACACCTTC. It specifies CSVVSGTGNYGYTF.

V gene TRBV15 combines with J gene TRBJ2-1; 14 bases are shared with TRBD2. CDR3 length equals 19 residues. The trim removed 0 bases at V and 4 bases at J, leaving 8 bases unmatched. Germline V gives CDR1 LNHNV, CDR2 YYDKDF (reference sequence). This CDR3 reads CATSRDRLAGGLEYNEQFF. CDR3 DNA sequence: TGTGCCACCAGCAGAGATCGACTAGCGGGAGGGTTAGAATACAATGAGCAGTTCTTC. Complete variable domain (other parts from reference TRBV15 and TRBJ2-1): DAMVIQNPRYQVTQFGKPVTLSCSQTLNHNVMYWYQQKSSQAPKLLFHYYDKDFNNEADTPDNFQSRRPNTSFCFLDIRSPGLGDTAMYLCATSRDRLAGGLEYNEQFFGPGTRLTVL.

This clone appeared a few times. V is TRBV9 and J is TRBJ2-7; D might be TRBD2 (6 bases). The CDR3 sequence is 15 residues long. Germline loops: CDR1 SGDLS, CDR2 YYNGEE. V was shortened by 4 bases and J by 0 bases, with 14 bases between the two germline ends. CDR3 protein: CASSSGGASSYEQYF. Written as DNA, the CDR3 is TGTGCCAGCAGCTCCGGGGGAGCGAGCTCCTACGAGCAGTACTTC.

This clone was recorded once. This chain uses TRBV9 with TRBJ2-1; 9 bases fit TRBD1. Looked up from germline, CDR1 is SGDLS and CDR2 is YYNGEE. The trim removed 4 bases at V and 6 bases at J, leaving 11 bases unmatched. The length of the CDR3 is 16 residues. CDR3 residues: CASSPGFTDRGNEQFF. CDR3 nucleotide sequence: TGTGCCAGCAGCCCCGGCTTTACGGACAGGGGCAATGAGCAGTTCTTC. Full variable domain (outside the CDR3, taken from reference TRBV9 and TRBJ2-1): DSGVTQTPKHLITATGQRVTLRCSPRSGDLSVYWYQQSLDQGLQFLIQYYNGEERAKGNILERFSAQQFPDLHSELNLSSLELGDSALYFCASSPGFTDRGNEQFFGPGTRLTVL.

This rearrangement joins TRBV5-4 to TRBJ1-6; 7 bases align to TRBD1. Per germline, CDR1 SGHNT and CDR2 YYREEE (reference sequence). This CDR3 spans 13 amino acids. J lost 6 bases, V lost 10 bases, and 7 bases had no gene match. DNA of the CDR3: TGTGCCGGACGACAGGGCCCTAATTCACCCCTCCACTTT. It translates to CAGRQGPNSPLHF.

The gene calls are TRBV9 and TRBJ2-1, with 13 bases that match TRBD2. J gave up 4 bases and V 3 bases, and 7 bases lay outside the gene matches. There are 17 residues in the CDR3. CDR1 is SGDLS, CDR2 YYNGEE, per germline. CDR3 protein: CASSGGLAGALYNEQFF. CDR3 nucleotides: TGTGCCAGCAGCGGCGGACTAGCGGGAGCCCTATACAATGAGCAGTTCTTC.

The gene calls are TRBV6-5 and TRBJ2-3; 9 bases align to TRBD2. Germline V gives CDR1 MNHEY, CDR2 SVGAGI. Unmatched junction bases numbered 12, after V lost 10 bases and J lost 4 bases. The CDR3 spans 15 residues. The CDR3 DNA is TGTGCCACAAAATTGGTAGCGGGAGTCCCAGATACGCAGTATTTT. This sequence encodes CATKLVAGVPDTQYF.

This clone was found once. The chain recombines TRBV30 with TRBJ2-2; 9 bases line up with TRBD1. This CDR3 spans 13 amino acids. CDR1 and CDR2 from the germline V gene are GTSNPN and SVGIG (reference sequence). CDR3 nucleotide sequence: TGTGCTTGGGGACAGGGTTACACCGGGGAGCTGTTTTTT. Protein product: CAWGQGYTGELFF.

The rearrangement joins TRBV6-5 to TRBJ2-1; 10 bases align to TRBD2. With V trimmed by 8 bases and J by 2 bases, 6 bases remained unmatched. There are 15 residues in the CDR3. Germline lookup yields CDR1 MNHEY and CDR2 SVGAGI. The CDR3 sequence is CASSLAGVTYNEQFF. The CDR3 DNA reads TGTGCCAGCTCCCTAGCGGGAGTTACCTACAATGAGCAGTTCTTC.

V and J are TRBV7-8 and TRBJ2-3; D is uncertain. Trimming removed 1 base at V and 9 bases at J, with 11 bases between. CDR1 is SGHVS and CDR2 is FQNEAQ in the germline V gene. The CDR3 totals 13 residues. The CDR3 spells CASSLGVTQTQYF. The CDR3 DNA reads as TGTGCCAGCAGCTTAGGGGTGACTCAAACGCAGTATTTT.

The table lists this clone with a count of one. This chain connects TRBV5-1 to TRBJ1-1; D is ambiguous. Trimming removed 0 bases from V and 1 base from J, with 10 bases in between. The V gene's germline CDR1 is SGHRS and CDR2 YFSETQ. The CDR3 consists of 15 residues. In nucleotides, the CDR3 is TGCGCCAGCAGCTTGGAAGGCGCAGGGAACACTGAAGCTTTCTTT. Amino acids: CASSLEGAGNTEAFF.

This rearrangement joins TRBV28 to TRBJ1-4, with TRBD1 matching 10 bases. There are 15 residues in the CDR3. V lost 5 bases to trimming and J lost 6 bases; unmatched junction nucleotides: 6. CDR1 MDHEN and CDR2 SYDVKM come from the germline V gene. CDR3: CASSSGGTGDEKLFF. The CDR3 nucleotides read TGTGCCAGCAGTAGCGGTGGGACAGGGGATGAAAAACTGTTTTTT.

The gene calls are TRBV4-1 and TRBJ1-5; the match to TRBD1 covers 7 bases. The CDR3 contains 19 residues. V was pared by 0 bases and J by 4 bases, with 15 bases of the junction left unmatched. Germline V CDR1 and CDR2: MGHRA, YSYEKL. The CDR3 nucleotides are TGCGCCAGCAGCCAAGAAAACATTGTGTACAGGGGTCGGAATCAGCCCCAGCATTTT. It specifies CASSQENIVYRGRNQPQHF.

The chain uses TRBV7-9 and TRBJ2-6; D unclear. Trimming shortened V by 5 bases and J by 4 bases, and 24 bases separated the two germline ends. The CDR3 is 19 residues long. The V gene's germline CDR1 is SEHNR and CDR2 FQNEAQ (reference sequence). The CDR3 here is CASSRLRSSNSEGANVLTF. The CDR3 region has the DNA TGTGCCAGCAGCCGCCTTAGAAGTAGCAACTCGGAGGGGGCCAACGTCCTGACTTTC.

V and J are TRBV28 and TRBJ1-2; D gene unclear. The V and J ends lost 5 bases and 4 bases respectively, with 8 bases between them. This CDR3 is 12 amino acids long. The germline V gene has CDR1 MDHEN and CDR2 SYDVKM. The CDR3 loop reads CASSLAIYGYTF. DNA of the CDR3: TGTGCCAGCAGTCTAGCCATCTATGGCTACACCTTC.